Only a few counts were recorded for the clone carrying this TCR beta chain. The antigen remains unidentified. The same CDR3 is also encoded by other DNA sequences in this sample. Trimming removed 5 bases at V and 0 bases at J, with 4 bases between. Looked up from germline, CDR1 is SQVTM and CDR2 is ANQGSEA. This CDR3 is 11 amino acids long. The data derive from a study of beta chain features in type 1 diabetes. Overall study: All samples together contributed around 100,000,000 sorted cells for examination. General study findings and limits: Moderately but significantly shorter TCRB CDR3s were found in Type 1 diabetes patients in all four CD4+ subsets.

The study reverse transcribed the entire isolated RNA, so it sequenced expressed TCRB transcripts. Profiling relied on immunoSEQ multiplex PCR, and the TCRdb table lists in-frame clones only, not all of them. Among 900,000 or so clones listed, roughly 15% were seen once. The chain recombines TRBV29-1 with TRBJ1-1; no clear D. Sequenced sample: naive CD4+ T cells from blood. This receptor was identified in a young woman in good health. The chain's CDR3 is CSVSVNTEAFF. DNA of the CDR3: TGCAGCGTTTCAGTGAACACTGAAGCTTTCTTT.